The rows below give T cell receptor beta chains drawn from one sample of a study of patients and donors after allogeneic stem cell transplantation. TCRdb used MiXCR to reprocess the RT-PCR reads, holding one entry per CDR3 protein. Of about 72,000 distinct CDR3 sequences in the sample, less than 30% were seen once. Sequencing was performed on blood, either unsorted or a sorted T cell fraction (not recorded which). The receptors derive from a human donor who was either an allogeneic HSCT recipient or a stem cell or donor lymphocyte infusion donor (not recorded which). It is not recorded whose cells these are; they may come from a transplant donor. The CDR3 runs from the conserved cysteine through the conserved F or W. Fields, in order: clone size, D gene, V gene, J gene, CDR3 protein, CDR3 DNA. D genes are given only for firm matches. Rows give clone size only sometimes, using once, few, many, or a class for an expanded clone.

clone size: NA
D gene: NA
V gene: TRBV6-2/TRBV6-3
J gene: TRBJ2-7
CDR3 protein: CASNHDPAHHF
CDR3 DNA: TGTGCCAGCAACCACGACCCCGCGCATCACTTC

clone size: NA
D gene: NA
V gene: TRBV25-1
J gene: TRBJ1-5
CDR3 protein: CASSETGPYQPQHF
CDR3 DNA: TGTGCCAGCAGTGAAACAGGGCCCTATCAGCCCCAGCATTTT

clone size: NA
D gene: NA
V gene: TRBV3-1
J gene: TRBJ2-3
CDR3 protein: CASSQWDARTDTQYF
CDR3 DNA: TGTGCCAGCAGCCAGTGGGATGCGAGAACAGATACGCAGTATTTT

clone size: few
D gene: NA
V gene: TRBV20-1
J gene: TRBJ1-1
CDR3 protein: CSARRGGSTEAFF
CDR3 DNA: TGCAGTGCTAGGAGAGGGGGGAGCACTGAAGCTTTCTTT

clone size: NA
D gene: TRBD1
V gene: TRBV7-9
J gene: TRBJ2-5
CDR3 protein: CASIKGQEETQYF
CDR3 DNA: TGTGCCAGCATCAAGGGACAGGAAGAGACCCAGTACTTC

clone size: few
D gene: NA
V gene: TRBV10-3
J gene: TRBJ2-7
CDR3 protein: CAVTDGSYEQYF
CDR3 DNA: TGTGCCGTGACCGACGGCTCCTACGAGCAGTACTTC

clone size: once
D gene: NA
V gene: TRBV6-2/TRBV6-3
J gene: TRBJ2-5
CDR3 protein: CASSYSPALETQYF
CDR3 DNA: TGTGCCAGCAGTTACTCCCCGGCACTGGAGACCCAGTACTTC

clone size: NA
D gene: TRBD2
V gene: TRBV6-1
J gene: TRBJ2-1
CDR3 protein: CASSGLLAGGYNEQFF
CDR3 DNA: TGTGCCAGCAGTGGACTACTAGCGGGGGGCTACAATGAGCAGTTCTTC

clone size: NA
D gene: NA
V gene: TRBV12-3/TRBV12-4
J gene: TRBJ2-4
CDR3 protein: CASSFGNHQAKNIQYF
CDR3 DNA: TGTGCCAGCAGTTTCGGGAACCACCAAGCCAAAAACATTCAGTACTTC

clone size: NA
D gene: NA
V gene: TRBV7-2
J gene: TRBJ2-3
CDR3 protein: CASSPQMGSSTDTQYF
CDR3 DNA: TGTGCCAGCAGCCCGCAGATGGGGAGTAGCACAGATACGCAGTATTTT

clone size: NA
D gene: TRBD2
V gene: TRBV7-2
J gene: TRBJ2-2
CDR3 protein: CASSLPWTSGVTGELFF
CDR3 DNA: TGTGCCAGCAGCCTACCCTGGACTAGCGGGGTCACCGGGGAGCTGTTTTTT

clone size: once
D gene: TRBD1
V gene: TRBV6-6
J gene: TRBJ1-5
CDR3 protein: CASSWDRDNQPQHF
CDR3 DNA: TGTGCCAGCAGTTGGGACAGGGACAATCAGCCCCAGCATTTT

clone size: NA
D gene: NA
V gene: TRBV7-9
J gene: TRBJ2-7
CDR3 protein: CASSRAAAGVSEQYF
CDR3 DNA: TGTGCCAGCAGCCGCGCCGCGGCAGGGGTATCCGAGCAGTACTTC

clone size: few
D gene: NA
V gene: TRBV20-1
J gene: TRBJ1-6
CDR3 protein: CSAIPDSTYNSPLHF
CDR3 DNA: TGCAGTGCTATCCCGGACAGCACCTATAATTCACCCCTCCACTTT

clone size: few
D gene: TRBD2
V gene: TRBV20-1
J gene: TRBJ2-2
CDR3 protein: CSARRAGDTGELFF
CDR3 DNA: TGCAGTGCTAGGCGGGCGGGAGACACCGGGGAGCTGTTTTTT

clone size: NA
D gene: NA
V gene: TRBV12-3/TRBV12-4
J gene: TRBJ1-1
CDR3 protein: CASSFNWGAWDFTEAFF
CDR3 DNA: TGTGCCAGCAGTTTTAATTGGGGGGCGTGGGATTTCACTGAAGCTTTCTTT

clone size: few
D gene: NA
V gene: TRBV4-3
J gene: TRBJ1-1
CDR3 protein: CASSQWDLQGQNTEAFF
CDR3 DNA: TGCGCCAGCAGCCAATGGGACTTACAGGGACAGAACACTGAAGCTTTCTTT

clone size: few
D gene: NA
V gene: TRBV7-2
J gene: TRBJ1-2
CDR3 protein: CASSLASQGHGYTF
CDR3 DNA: TGTGCCAGCAGCTTAGCAAGCCAGGGACATGGCTACACCTTC

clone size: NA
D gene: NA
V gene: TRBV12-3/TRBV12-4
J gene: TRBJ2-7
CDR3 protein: CASSLQGRNEQYF
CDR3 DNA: TGTGCCAGCAGTTTACAGGGGCGAAACGAGCAGTACTTC

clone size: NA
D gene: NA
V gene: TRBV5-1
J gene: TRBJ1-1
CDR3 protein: CASGWEGPGTEAFF
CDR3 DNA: TGCGCCAGCGGCTGGGAGGGGCCGGGGACTGAAGCTTTCTTT

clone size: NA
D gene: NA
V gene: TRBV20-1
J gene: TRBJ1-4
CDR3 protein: CSGASGAEKLFF
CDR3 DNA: TGCAGCGGGGCATCCGGGGCGGAAAAACTGTTTTTT

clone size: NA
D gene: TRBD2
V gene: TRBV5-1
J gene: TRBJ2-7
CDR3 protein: CASSLLAGDSYEQYF
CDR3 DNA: TGCGCCAGCAGCTTGTTGGCGGGGGACTCCTACGAGCAGTACTTC

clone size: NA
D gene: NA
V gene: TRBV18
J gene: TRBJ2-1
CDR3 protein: CASSQYYNEQFF
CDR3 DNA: TGTGCCAGCTCACAGTACTACAATGAGCAGTTCTTC

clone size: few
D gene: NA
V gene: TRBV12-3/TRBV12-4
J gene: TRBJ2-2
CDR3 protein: CASSLAGTGELFF
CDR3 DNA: TGTGCCAGCAGTTTAGCAGGGACCGGGGAGCTGTTTTTT

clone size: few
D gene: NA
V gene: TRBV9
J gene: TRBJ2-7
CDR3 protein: CASSVEGAGRGEQYF
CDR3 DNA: TGTGCCAGCAGCGTAGAGGGAGCAGGGAGAGGCGAGCAGTACTTC

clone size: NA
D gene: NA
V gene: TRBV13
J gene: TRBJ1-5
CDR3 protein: CASSLHGTPNQPQHF
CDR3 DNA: TGTGCCAGCAGCTTACACGGGACACCTAATCAGCCCCAGCATTTT

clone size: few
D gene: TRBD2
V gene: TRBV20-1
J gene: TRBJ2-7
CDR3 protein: CSASSRATSDFSYEQYF
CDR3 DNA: TGCAGTGCTAGTTCCCGGGCGACTAGCGACTTTTCCTACGAGCAGTACTTC

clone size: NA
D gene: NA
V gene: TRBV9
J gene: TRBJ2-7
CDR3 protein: CASRRAGYYEQYF
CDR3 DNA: TGTGCCAGCAGAAGGGCAGGATACTACGAGCAGTACTTC

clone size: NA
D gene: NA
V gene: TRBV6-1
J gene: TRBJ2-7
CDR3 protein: CASSEAQGSPYEQYF
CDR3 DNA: TGTGCCAGCAGTGAAGCCCAGGGCTCACCGTACGAGCAGTACTTC

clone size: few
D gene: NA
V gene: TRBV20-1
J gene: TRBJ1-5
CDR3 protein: CSATPLGIYQPQHF
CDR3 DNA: TGCAGTGCTACCCCTTTGGGGATATATCAGCCCCAGCATTTT

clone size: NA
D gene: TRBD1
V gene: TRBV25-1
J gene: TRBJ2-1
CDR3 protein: CASSDESDRGLKQFF
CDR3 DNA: TGTGCCAGCAGTGACGAATCGGACAGGGGGCTTAAGCAGTTCTTC

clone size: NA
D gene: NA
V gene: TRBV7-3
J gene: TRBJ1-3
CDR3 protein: CASSPHAGEGNTIYF
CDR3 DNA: TGTGCCAGCAGCCCCCATGCGGGGGAAGGAAACACCATATATTTT

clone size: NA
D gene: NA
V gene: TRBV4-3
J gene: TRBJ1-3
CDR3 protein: CASSPGGADTIYF
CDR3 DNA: TGCGCCAGCAGCCCAGGTGGCGCGGACACCATATATTTT

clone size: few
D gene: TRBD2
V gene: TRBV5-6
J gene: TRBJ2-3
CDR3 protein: CASSLVAGGPINTDTQYF
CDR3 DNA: TGTGCCAGCAGCTTGGTAGCGGGGGGACCAATCAACACAGATACGCAGTATTTT

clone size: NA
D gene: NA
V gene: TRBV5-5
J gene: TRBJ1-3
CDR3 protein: CASSLSSLSGNTIYF
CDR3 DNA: TGTGCCAGCAGCTTGTCGAGTCTCTCTGGAAACACCATATATTTT

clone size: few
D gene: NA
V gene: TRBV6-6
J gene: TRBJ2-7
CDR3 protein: CASSYGGRSADYEQYF
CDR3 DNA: TGTGCCAGCAGTTACGGAGGGCGCAGTGCTGACTACGAGCAGTACTTC

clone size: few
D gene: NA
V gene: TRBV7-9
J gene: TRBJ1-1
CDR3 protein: CASTLTGYAEAFF
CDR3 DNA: TGTGCCAGCACCCTCACAGGGTACGCTGAAGCTTTCTTT

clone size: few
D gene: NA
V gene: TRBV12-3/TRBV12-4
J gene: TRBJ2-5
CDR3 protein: CASSLATPETQYF
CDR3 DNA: TGTGCCAGCAGTTTAGCTACCCCAGAGACCCAGTACTTC

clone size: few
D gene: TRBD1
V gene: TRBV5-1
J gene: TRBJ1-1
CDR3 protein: CASSSGQGWDTEAFF
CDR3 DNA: TGCGCCAGCAGTTCTGGACAGGGGTGGGACACTGAAGCTTTCTTT

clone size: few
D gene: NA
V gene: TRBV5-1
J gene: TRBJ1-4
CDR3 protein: CASSLVPVYFSEKLFF
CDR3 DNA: TGCGCCAGCAGCTTGGTACCGGTTTACTTTTCTGAAAAACTGTTTTTT

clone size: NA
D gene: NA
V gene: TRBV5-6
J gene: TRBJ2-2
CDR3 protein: CASSQSPLTDTGELFF
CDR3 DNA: TGTGCCAGCAGCCAGTCTCCGCTGACCGACACCGGGGAGCTGTTTTTT

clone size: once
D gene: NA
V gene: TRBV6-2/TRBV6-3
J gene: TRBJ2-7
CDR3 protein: CASRGFSEQYF
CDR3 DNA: TGTGCCAGCAGGGGATTTTCCGAGCAGTACTTC

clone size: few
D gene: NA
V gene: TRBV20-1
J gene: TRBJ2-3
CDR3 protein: CSARDGGYTDTQYF
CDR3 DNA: TGCAGTGCTAGAGATGGGGGGTACACAGATACGCAGTATTTT

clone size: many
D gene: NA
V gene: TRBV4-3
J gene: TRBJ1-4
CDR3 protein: CASSQDSGRRTNEKLFF
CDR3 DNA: TGCGCCAGCAGCCAAGATTCCGGGCGGAGAACTAATGAAAAACTGTTTTTT

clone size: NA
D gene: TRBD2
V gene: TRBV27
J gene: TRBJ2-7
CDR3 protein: CASTVAGGSYEQYF
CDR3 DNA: TGTGCCAGCACGGTAGCGGGAGGCTCCTACGAGCAGTACTTC

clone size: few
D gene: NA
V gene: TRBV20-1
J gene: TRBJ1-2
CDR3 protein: CSARDKGSGYTF
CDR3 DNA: TGCAGTGCTAGAGATAAAGGGTCTGGCTACACCTTC

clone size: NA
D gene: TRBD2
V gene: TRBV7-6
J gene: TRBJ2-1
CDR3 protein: CASSAAGGEQFF
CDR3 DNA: TGTGCCAGCAGCGCAGCGGGGGGCGAGCAGTTCTTC

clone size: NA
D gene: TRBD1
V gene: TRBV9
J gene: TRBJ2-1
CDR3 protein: CASSQGVLAPFF
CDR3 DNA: TGTGCCAGCAGCCAGGGGGTACTTGCTCCATTCTTC

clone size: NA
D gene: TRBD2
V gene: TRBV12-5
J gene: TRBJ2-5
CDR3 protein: CASGLVLAGSGETQYF
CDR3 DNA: TGTGCTAGTGGTTTGGTATTAGCGGGATCTGGGGAGACCCAGTACTTC

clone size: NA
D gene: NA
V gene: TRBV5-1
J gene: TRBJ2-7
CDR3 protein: CASSLKSPYEQYF
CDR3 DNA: TGCGCCAGCAGCCTCAAATCTCCCTACGAGCAGTACTTC

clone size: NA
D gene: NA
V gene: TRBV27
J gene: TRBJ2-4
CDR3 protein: CASSLGGLAKNIQYF
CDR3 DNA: TGTGCCAGCAGTTTAGGGGGGCTAGCCAAAAACATTCAGTACTTC

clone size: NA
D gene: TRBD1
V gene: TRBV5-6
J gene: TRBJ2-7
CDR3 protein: CASSLVGTGGYEQYF
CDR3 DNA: TGTGCCAGCAGCTTGGTGGGGACAGGGGGCTACGAGCAGTACTTC